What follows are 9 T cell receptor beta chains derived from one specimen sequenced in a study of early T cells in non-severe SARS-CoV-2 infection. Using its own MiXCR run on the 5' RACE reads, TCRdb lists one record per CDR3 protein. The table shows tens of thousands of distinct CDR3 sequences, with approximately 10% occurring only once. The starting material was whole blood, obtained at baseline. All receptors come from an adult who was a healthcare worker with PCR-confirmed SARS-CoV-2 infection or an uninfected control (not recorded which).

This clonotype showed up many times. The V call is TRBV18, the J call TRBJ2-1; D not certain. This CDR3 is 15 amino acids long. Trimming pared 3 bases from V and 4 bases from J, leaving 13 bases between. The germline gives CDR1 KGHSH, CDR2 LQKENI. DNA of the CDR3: TGTGCCAGCTCACCGGGCATCCAGGAGTACAATGAGCAGTTCTTC. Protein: CASSPGIQEYNEQFF.

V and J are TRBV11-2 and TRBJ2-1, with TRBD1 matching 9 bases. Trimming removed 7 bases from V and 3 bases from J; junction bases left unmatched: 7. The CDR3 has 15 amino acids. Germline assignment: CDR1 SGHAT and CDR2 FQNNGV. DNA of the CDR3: TGTGCCAGCACCCTCGGACAGGGGATCTACAATGAGCAGTTCTTC. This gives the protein CASTLGQGIYNEQFF.

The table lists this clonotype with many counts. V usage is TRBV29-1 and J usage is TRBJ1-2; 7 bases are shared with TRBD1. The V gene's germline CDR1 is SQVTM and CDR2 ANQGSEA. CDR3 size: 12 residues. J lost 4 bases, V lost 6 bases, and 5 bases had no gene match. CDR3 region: CSVLRDSYGYTF. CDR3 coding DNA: TGCAGCGTCCTACGGGACAGCTATGGCTACACCTTC. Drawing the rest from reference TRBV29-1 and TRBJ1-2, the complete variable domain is SAVISQKPSRDICQRGTSLTIQCQVDSQVTMMFWYRQQPGQSLTLIATANQGSEATYESGFVIDKFPISRPNLTFSTLTVSNMSPEDSSIYLCSVLRDSYGYTFGSGTRLTVV.

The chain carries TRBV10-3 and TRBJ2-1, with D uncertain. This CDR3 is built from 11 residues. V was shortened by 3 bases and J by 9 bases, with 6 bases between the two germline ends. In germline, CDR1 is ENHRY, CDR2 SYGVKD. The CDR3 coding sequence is TGTGCCATCAGTGATGGGTTTGAGCAGTTCTTC. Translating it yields CAISDGFEQFF.

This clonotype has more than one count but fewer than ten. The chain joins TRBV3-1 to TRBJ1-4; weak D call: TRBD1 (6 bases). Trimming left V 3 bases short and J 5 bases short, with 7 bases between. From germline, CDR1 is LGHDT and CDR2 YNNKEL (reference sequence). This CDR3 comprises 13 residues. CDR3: CASSQGANEKLFF. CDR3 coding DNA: TGTGCCAGCAGCCAGGGGGCGAATGAAAAACTGTTTTTT.

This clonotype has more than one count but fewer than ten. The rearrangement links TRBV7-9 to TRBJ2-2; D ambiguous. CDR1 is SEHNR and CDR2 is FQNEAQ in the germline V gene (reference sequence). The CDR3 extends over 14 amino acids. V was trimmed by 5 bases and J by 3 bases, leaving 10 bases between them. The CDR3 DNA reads TGTGCCAGCAGCCCCAGATCCTACACCGGGGAGCTGTTTTTT. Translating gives CASSPRSYTGELFF.

As DNA, the CDR3 is TGTGCCAGCGAGACTAGCGGGGGATACACCGGGGAGCTGTTTTTT. This sequence encodes CASETSGGYTGELFF. This chain connects TRBV2 to TRBJ2-2; 12 bases are shared with TRBD2. The CDR3 has 15 amino acids. Germline lookup yields CDR1 SNHLY and CDR2 FYNNEI. J lost 3 bases, V lost 8 bases, and 4 bases had no gene match. Based on the CDR3 plus reference TRBV2 and TRBJ2-2, the full variable domain is EPEVTQTPSHQVTQMGQEVILRCVPISNHLYFYWYRQILGQKVEFLVSFYNNEISEKSEIFDDQFSVERPDGSNFTLKIRSTKLEDSAMYFCASETSGGYTGELFFGEGSRLTVL.

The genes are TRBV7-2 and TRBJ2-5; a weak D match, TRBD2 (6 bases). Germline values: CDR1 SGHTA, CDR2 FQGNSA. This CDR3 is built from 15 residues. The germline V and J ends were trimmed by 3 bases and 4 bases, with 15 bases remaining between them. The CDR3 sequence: CASSFEGLTIETQYF. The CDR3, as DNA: TGTGCCAGCAGCTTTGAGGGACTCACAATAGAGACCCAGTACTTC.

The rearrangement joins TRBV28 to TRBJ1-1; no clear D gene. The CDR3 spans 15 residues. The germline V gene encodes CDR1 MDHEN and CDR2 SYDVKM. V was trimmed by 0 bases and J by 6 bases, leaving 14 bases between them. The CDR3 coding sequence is TGTGCCAGCAGTTTATGGGCTGAGGAGAGCTCTGAAGCTTTCTTT. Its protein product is CASSLWAEESSEAFF.